The 20 T cell receptor beta chains given below trace back to one sample, sequenced in a study of cytomegalovirus exposure and HLA in healthy donors. The PCR had 60 Vbeta and 13 Jbeta primers. Using immunoSEQ multiplex PCR, the repertoire was profiled, and TCRdb retains in-frame clones only, with some absent. This table holds tens of thousands of clones, over 65% found once. Sample: PBMCs. All receptors come from a man aged 50-59 years in good health and CMV-seropositive.

The gene calls are TRBV9 and TRBJ2-7; 12 nucleotides align to TRBD2. In germline, CDR1 is SGDLS, CDR2 YYNGEE. Trimming at V came to 3 bases and at J to 5 bases, leaving 3 bases not matched to a gene. This CDR3 has 14 residues. For the CDR3, the DNA is TGTGCCAGCAGCGCGACTAGCGGGAGCGACGAGCAGTACTTC. The encoded protein is CASSATSGSDEQYF.

This clone was counted only a few times. The J gene is TRBJ2-1, the V gene TRBV7-6; the D gene is possibly TRBD2 (5 bases). Trimming took off 5 bases at V and 4 bases at J, with 21 bases between the two ends. The CDR3 runs 17 residues. Germline V CDR1 and CDR2: SGHVS, FNYEAQ. The CDR3 sequence is CASSPSAEGVAYNEQFF. The DNA for the CDR3 is TGTGCCAGCAGCCCCAGTGCCGAGGGAGTCGCATACAATGAGCAGTTCTTC.

The chain uses TRBV7-8 and TRBJ2-5; D is possibly TRBD1 (6 bases). Per germline, CDR1 SGHVS and CDR2 FQNEAQ. V was cut by 0 bases and J by 1 base, with 9 bases left in between. The CDR3 runs to 15 residues. CDR3 sequence reads: CASSLAGTSQETQYF. The CDR3 DNA is TGTGCCAGCAGCTTAGCGGGGACATCCCAAGAGACCCAGTACTTC.

This chain joins TRBV28 and TRBJ2-5; the match to TRBD2 covers 12 bases. Per the germline V gene, CDR1 is MDHEN and CDR2 is SYDVKM. The V gene end was trimmed by 0 bases and the J gene end by 5 bases; junction bases not matched to a gene: 7. CDR3 length: 17 amino acids. Here the CDR3 reads CASSLWGLAGGGETQYF. In DNA form, the CDR3 reads TGTGCCAGCAGTTTATGGGGGCTAGCGGGAGGGGGTGAGACCCAGTACTTC.

The rearrangement joins TRBV7-6 to TRBJ2-7, with D tentatively TRBD1 (7 bases). V lost 4 bases to trimming and J lost 6 bases, with 19 bases between them. The CDR3 length is 15 residues. Germline V lookup: CDR1 SGHVS, CDR2 FNYEAQ. The CDR3 protein is CASSSSPGTAGEQYF. CDR3 nucleotide sequence: TGTGCCAGCAGCTCCAGCCCCGGGACAGCGGGCGAGCAGTACTTC. Supplemented by reference TRBV7-6 and TRBJ2-7, the full variable domain reads GAGVSQSPRYKVTKRGQDVALRCDPISGHVSLYWYRQALGQGPEFLTYFNYEAQQDKSGLPNDRFSAERPEGSISTLTIQRTEQRDSAMYRCASSSSPGTAGEQYFGPGTRLTVT.

The chain uses TRBV6-1 and TRBJ2-1; tentatively, D is TRBD2 (6 bases). Trimming stripped 11 bases from V and 1 base from J, with 15 bases between. The CDR3 is 14 amino acids. Germline-derived CDR1 and CDR2 are MNHNS and SASEGT. CDR3 sequence (DNA): TGTGCCCATGAGAGCGGGTCGTCCTACAATGAGCAGTTCTTC. This sequence encodes CAHESGSSYNEQFF.

Notes on this clone: The junction departs from the called germline gene at one end, perhaps through a read error. This chain uses TRBV7-9 with TRBJ1-2; 8 positions match TRBD1. The CDR3 is made up of 16 amino acids. The germline V gene encodes CDR1 SEHNR and CDR2 FQNEAQ (reference sequence). CDR3 residues: CSSSSTGTGLSYGYTF. DNA of the CDR3: TGTTCCAGCAGTTCAACCGGGACAGGATTAAGCTATGGCTACACCTTC.

The CDR3 DNA sequence: TGTGCCAGCTCACTGACAGCTAGCAATCAGCCCCAGCATTTT. It encodes CASSLTASNQPQHF. This sequence joins TRBV18 and TRBJ1-5; D might be TRBD1 (5 bases). Germline CDR1 KGHSH, CDR2 LQKENI. The ends were cut back, 4 bases at V and 0 bases at J, with 7 bases in the middle. The CDR3 is made up of 14 amino acids.

V is TRBV7-9 and J is TRBJ2-1, with 13 nucleotides matching TRBD2. V dropped 6 bases and J dropped 5; count of bases not matched to a gene: 10. CDR3 size: 17 residues. Germline V gene lookup returns CDR1 SEHNR and CDR2 FQNEAQ (reference sequence). The CDR3: CASSLLAGGPLNNEQFF. The CDR3 bases are TGTGCCAGCAGTTTACTAGCGGGAGGGCCGTTGAACAATGAGCAGTTCTTC. Together with reference TRBV7-9 and TRBJ2-1, the CDR3 gives the full variable domain: DTGVSQNPRHKITKRGQNVTFRCDPISEHNRLYWYRQTLGQGPEFLTYFQNEAQLEKSRLLSDRFSAERPKGSFSTLEIQRTEQGDSAMYLCASSLLAGGPLNNEQFFGPGTRLTVL.

With respect to this clone: This sample also contains other DNA sequences that code for the same CDR3. The gene calls are TRBV7-6 and TRBJ2-2; 8 bases map to TRBD2. CDR3 size: 16 residues. The V and J ends lost 2 bases and 6 bases, in that order; junction bases with no gene match: 8. CDR1 and CDR2 (germline): SGHVS, FNYEAQ. The CDR3 sequence is CASSLFSGRGAGELFF. The CDR3 DNA is TGTGCCAGCAGCTTATTTTCCGGGAGGGGGGCCGGGGAGCTGTTTTTT. Together with reference TRBV7-6 and TRBJ2-2, the CDR3 gives the full variable domain: GAGVSQSPRYKVTKRGQDVALRCDPISGHVSLYWYRQALGQGPEFLTYFNYEAQQDKSGLPNDRFSAERPEGSISTLTIQRTEQRDSAMYRCASSLFSGRGAGELFFGEGSRLTVL.

The gene calls are TRBV7-3 and TRBJ2-5; D gene unclear. With 3 bases removed from V and 4 bases from J, the gap between germline ends came to 9 bases. The CDR3 runs 13 residues. Germline loops: CDR1 SGHTA, CDR2 FQGTGA. CDR3 amino acids: CASSLNTGETQYF. DNA of the CDR3: TGTGCCAGCAGCTTGAATACGGGAGAGACCCAGTACTTC.

J is TRBJ2-1 and V is TRBV4-1; 14 nucleotides line up with TRBD2. This CDR3 is 16 amino acids long. Germline CDR1 is MGHRA and CDR2 is YSYEKL. The J segment lost 9 bases and the V segment lost 2 bases, leaving 6 bases of the junction unmatched. The CDR3 region is CASSQPTSGRASEQFF. CDR3 in DNA: TGCGCCAGCAGCCAACCGACTAGCGGGAGGGCTAGTGAGCAGTTCTTC.

The DNA for the CDR3 is TGCAGCCCCCGACTAGCGGGGAGCAATGAGCAGTTCTTC. Encoded protein: CSPRLAGSNEQFF. The chain links TRBV29-1 to TRBJ2-1; 11 nucleotides align to TRBD2. The germline V gene encodes CDR1 SQVTM and CDR2 ANQGSEA. V gave up 8 bases and J gave up 6 bases; unmatched junction bases: 6. The CDR3 covers 13 residues.

The CDR3 sequence: CASSPLGQTSYEQYF. In DNA form, the CDR3 reads TGTGCCAGCTCACCGCTGGGACAGACTTCCTACGAGCAGTACTTC. The V call is TRBV18, the J call TRBJ2-7, with 7 bases lining up with TRBD1. Germline CDR1 and CDR2: KGHSH and LQKENI. J gave up 1 base and V 3 bases, and 6 bases lay outside the gene matches. This CDR3 contains 15 residues.

J is TRBJ2-1 and V is TRBV30; D perhaps matches TRBD1 (5 bases). Germline-derived CDR1 and CDR2 are GTSNPN and SVGIG (reference sequence). Trimming cost V 4 bases and J 10 bases, with 14 bases left between them. The CDR3 contains 12 residues. The CDR3 nucleotides read TGTGCCTGGATTGGGGCCTTTAGGGAGCAGTTCTTC. Translation gives CAWIGAFREQFF.

The rearrangement links TRBV10-3 to TRBJ2-7; 7 bases match TRBD1. In germline, CDR1 is ENHRY, CDR2 SYGVKD. The CDR3 covers 13 residues. Trimming removed 6 bases from V and 5 bases from J; junction bases left unmatched: 7. The chain's CDR3 is CAISPTGKNEQYF. The CDR3 DNA follows: TGTGCCATCAGCCCGACAGGGAAAAACGAGCAGTACTTC.

This clone has more than one count but fewer than ten. The genes are TRBV27 and TRBJ2-3; 7 bases are a match to TRBD2. The germline CDR1 and CDR2 sequences are MNHEY and SMNVEV (reference sequence). The CDR3 consists of 14 residues. The V segment lost 6 bases and the J segment 1 base; nucleotides outside the gene matches: 4. The DNA for the CDR3 is TGTGCCAGCAGGAGCGGGATAGGCACAGATACGCAGTATTTT. Translation gives CASRSGIGTDTQYF.

V usage is TRBV6-5 and J usage is TRBJ2-1; D may be TRBD2 (5 bases). The CDR3 is 13 residues long. Trimming took 6 bases from V and 5 from J, leaving 11 bases between them. Germline V gives CDR1 MNHEY, CDR2 SVGAGI. The CDR3 sequence is CASSLRTDNEQFF. The CDR3 DNA reads as TGTGCCAGCAGCCTTCGGACTGACAATGAGCAGTTCTTC.

Comments on this clone: A read error may account for a junction end that differs from germline. The chain recombines TRBV7-9 with TRBJ2-1; the match to TRBD2 covers 12 bases. The CDR3 covers 16 residues. CDR1 and CDR2 from the germline V gene are SEHNR and FQNEAQ (reference sequence). CDR3 amino acids: CSSSLNGLAGKGEQFF. CDR3 DNA sequence: TGTTCCAGCAGCTTAAACGGACTAGCGGGAAAAGGTGAGCAGTTCTTC.

V gene TRBV6-6 combines with J gene TRBJ2-2; 11 bases are a match to TRBD2. The germline gives CDR1 MNHNY, CDR2 SVGAGI (reference sequence). The CDR3 is 15 residues long. V shed 6 bases and J 5 bases; nucleotides not matched to a gene: 5. The CDR3 DNA follows: TGTGCCAGCAGGCAGACTAGCGGGGATACCGGGGAGCTGTTTTTT. It translates to CASRQTSGDTGELFF.